A single sample gave rise to the 8 T cell receptor beta chains below, sequenced in a study of identical twins. TCRdb processed the 5' RACE reads anew with MiXCR; each CDR3 protein has one entry. The sample lists around 370,000 distinct CDR3 sequences; approximately 9.1% were seen once. Sequenced sample: naive T cells sorted from blood. Receptors originate from a woman aged 50 to 60 in good health.

This clonotype showed up just a few times. The CDR3 is CASSSDRAAGNEQFF. The CDR3 region has the DNA TGTGCCAGCAGTTCGGACAGGGCGGCGGGCAATGAGCAGTTCTTC. The chain recombines TRBV12-3 or TRBV12-4 with TRBJ2-1; TRBD1 matches at 8 bases. The junction had 8 bases not matched to a gene; V was cut back by 4 bases and J by 6 bases. The CDR3 totals 15 residues.

The V call is TRBV27, the J call TRBJ1-1, with a possible D match to TRBD1 (5 bases). The length of the CDR3 is 13 residues. Germline lookup yields CDR1 MNHEY and CDR2 SMNVEV (reference sequence). V lost 5 bases, J lost 5 bases, and 12 bases lay in between. CDR3 residues: CASSPGTATEAFF. The CDR3 bases are TGTGCCAGCAGTCCTGGGACGGCGACTGAAGCTTTCTTT.

V usage is TRBV29-1 and J usage is TRBJ1-1; a weak D match, TRBD1 (5 bases). The CDR3 is made up of 13 amino acids. Germline values: CDR1 SQVTM, CDR2 ANQGSEA. V was trimmed by 3 bases and J by 5 bases, leaving 13 bases between them. The CDR3 here is CSVEPDRETEAFF. CDR3 sequence (DNA): TGCAGCGTTGAGCCCGACAGAGAGACTGAAGCTTTCTTT.

V usage is TRBV18 and J usage is TRBJ1-1, with D possibly being TRBD1 (5 bases). The germline V gene encodes CDR1 KGHSH and CDR2 LQKENI. The CDR3 totals 14 residues. Trimming stripped 3 bases from V and 1 base from J, with 9 bases between. The CDR3 DNA reads TGTGCCAGCTCACCCCGGGGGGAGAACACTGAAGCTTTCTTT. It is translated as CASSPRGENTEAFF. Based on the CDR3 plus reference TRBV18 and TRBJ1-1, the full variable domain is NAGVMQNPRHLVRRRGQEARLRCSPMKGHSHVYWYRQLPEEGLKFMVYLQKENIIDESGMPKERFSAEFPKEGPSILRIQQVVRGDSAAYFCASSPRGENTEAFFGQGTRLTVV.

The table lists this clonotype with a few counts. The V call is TRBV18, the J call TRBJ2-7, with 10 nucleotides matching TRBD1. Trimming removed 3 bases from V and 0 bases from J; junction bases left unmatched: 2. The length of the CDR3 is 15 residues. Germline V gene sequence: CDR1 KGHSH, CDR2 LQKENI. The DNA for the CDR3 is TGTGCCAGCTCACCCGACAGGGGGCTCTCCTACGAGCAGTACGTC. Amino acids: CASSPDRGLSYEQYV.

The sample holds a few counts of this clonotype. The chain carries TRBV27 and TRBJ2-1, with D tentatively TRBD1 (5 bases). Between the trimmed V and J ends, which lost 5 bases and 0 bases, there was a span of 14 bases. CDR3 length equals 16 residues. The germline gives CDR1 MNHEY, CDR2 SMNVEV (reference sequence). The CDR3 region has the DNA TGTGCCAGCAGTATTCAAGGGGCTCCCTCCTACAATGAGCAGTTCTTC. Its protein product is CASSIQGAPSYNEQFF.

The V call is TRBV11-2, the J call TRBJ2-7; perhaps TRBD1 as D (5 bases). The V gene lost 2 bases and the J gene lost 2 bases, with 10 bases spanning the gap. The germline V gene has CDR1 SGHAT and CDR2 FQNNGV. The CDR3 sequence is 14 residues long. The CDR3 bases are TGTGCCAGCAGCTTAAGTGGGGCCGCCTACGAGCAGTACTTC. This gives the protein CASSLSGAAYEQYF.

The sample holds a few counts of this clonotype. The gene calls are TRBV5-5 and TRBJ2-5, with 7 bases that match TRBD1. The CDR3 runs 15 residues. With 2 bases clipped from V and 4 bases from J, the junction kept 8 bases outside the gene matches. CDR1 is SGHKS and CDR2 is YYEKEE in the germline V gene (reference sequence). The CDR3 sequence is CASSLGQVLGETQYF. DNA for the CDR3: TGTGCCAGCAGCTTAGGACAGGTCTTAGGAGAGACCCAGTACTTC.